This record looks at one TCR beta chain sequence and its context. In this CDR3 the conserved last residue, phenylalanine or tryptophan, is missing, so a read error is likely. Germline V gene sequence: CDR1 LGHNA, CDR2 YNFKEQ. The CDR3 runs to 13 residues. No cell sorting was done before RNA was extracted from the tissue. Distant lung tissue was collected more than 3 cm away from the tumor edge. This specimen belongs to a study of tumor and adjacent non-tumor tissue in lung cancer. The library came from three nested PCR rounds adapted from ARM-PCR protocols. TCRdb called the multiplex PCR reads again in MiXCR, with one record for every CDR3 protein. The sample records 90,000 to 100,000 distinct CDR3 sequences, less than 85% being singletons.

Sequencing was carried out using distant non-tumor lung tissue. The V gene is TRBV4-2, the J gene TRBJ1-4; D remains ambiguous. The TCR comes from a man aged 60 to 69 with small cell lung cancer. CDR3 sequence (DNA): TGTGCCAGCAACCAAGATAATAGTGAAAAACTGTTTCTT. Protein sequence: CASNQDNSEKLFL.